The entry below gives a single T cell receptor beta chain sequence along with its context. Its target antigen remains unknown. No qualities accompany the bases; no much larger clone lies one base away. The immunoSEQ Assay, a bias-controlled multiplex PCR, was used to amplify TCRbeta CDR3 regions from genomic DNA. The study's own analysis went as follows. Nucleated cell counts per sample were estimated from amplification of reference gene primers within the assay. To quantify the absolute abundance of each unique TCRbeta CDR3 rearrangement, sequence reads were collapsed and filtered. For each sample, productive Simpson clonality was calculated by taking the square root of Simpson's diversity index across productive rearrangements. TCRdb carries this immuneACCESS record with in-frame sequences only. Its versions omit some clonotypes, under half of them owing to an unresolved V gene in the studies checked, with the rest unexplained. Clonal size and the V and J genes are those of that table, whereas D and trimming came from the DNA. For this sample there are around 100,000 clones; more than 85% appear just once. Approximately 2.2% of the sample is in the top ten clones.

V loses 1 base of germline sequence and J loses 9 bases, and the interval between the two ends is 16 bases. Based on the germline V gene (reference sequence), the CDR1 and CDR2 sequences are MNHEY and SMNVEV. Taken from cysteine to phenylalanine, the CDR3 has 15 residues. Only the CDR3 portion is preserved as DNA: 45 bases, with reading frame beginning at the first base. The sample belongs to a study of blood T cell repertoires in COVID-19 (dated by TCRdb to about 2020). Background for the entire study: Samples from collaborators originated in the United States, Italy and Spain and spanned both the acute and convalescent phases of COVID-19. Where available, HLA class I and class II types were taken from metadata supplied by the sample provider and were not determined by assay-based typing. The sample metadata nearly always contained a de-identified subject ID, COVID-19 status, age in years and sex. The samples were drawn from the first 160 participants of the ongoing ImmuneRACE study and from some 1,300 subjects provided by 6 global collaborators. The prospective study material was composed of cDNA or gDNA derived from T cells, B-cell-depleted T cells, or PBMCs. The dataset comprised deeply sampled blood TCRbeta repertoires from subjects exposed to, actively infected with, or recovered from COVID-19. A freely available public database, intended as a resource for researchers studying the immune response to SARS-CoV-2, is where the repertoires were released. Results and caveats for the whole study, not just this receptor: Clinical and demographic metadata were provided uncurated, with the amount varying by source and participant.

Whole blood was collected in K2EDTA tubes by collaborating institutions according to the institutions' own protocols. For TCRbeta analysis, collaborators shipped samples in one of three forms: frozen whole blood, isolated PBMCs, or DNA extracted from either of those sample types. The TCR comes from a man aged 45-65 years with active COVID-19. Sequencing was carried out using peripheral blood. This chain joins TRBV27 to TRBJ2-1; TRBD1 might be the D gene, on 6 matching bases. In nucleotide form, the sequence is TGTGCCAGCAGTTTATTAGGACAGAGTAGAAGTGAGCAGTTCTTC. The resulting protein is CASSLLGQSRSEQFF.